This T cell receptor (beta chain) was obtained from a study of cytomegalovirus exposure and HLA in healthy donors. General study points: Trimming of TCR beta V- and J-genes showed a link, identified in a later analysis, to a missense DCLRE1C variant. Whilst most TCR sequences proved rare, a subset of public TCRs occurred across many donors. Reportedly, cytomegalovirus status was diagnosed with high sensitivity and specificity.

A note on this clone: The antigen is unknown.

Donors had nominal health at sampling but likely had unrecorded immune exposures. Germline V gene sequence: CDR1 SGHRS, CDR2 YFSETQ. The CDR3 consists of 15 residues. V lost 6 bases, J lost 7 bases, and 10 bases stayed unmatched. The PCR ran on 60 Vbeta and 13 Jbeta primers. Assay: immunoSEQ multiplex PCR; the TCRdb copy retains only in-frame clones and omits some. The table lists over 95,000 clones, over 65% of them singletons, with roughly 3% in the top ten. This clonotype was obtained from a female donor in good health and CMV-seronegative. The sequenced sample was PBMCs. V and J are TRBV5-1 and TRBJ2-2; 9 nucleotides match TRBD2. Here the CDR3 DNA reads TGCGCCAGCACCCCTGCGGGGGGGCGGATCGGGGAGCTGTTTTTT. Translated, it gives CASTPAGGRIGELFF.